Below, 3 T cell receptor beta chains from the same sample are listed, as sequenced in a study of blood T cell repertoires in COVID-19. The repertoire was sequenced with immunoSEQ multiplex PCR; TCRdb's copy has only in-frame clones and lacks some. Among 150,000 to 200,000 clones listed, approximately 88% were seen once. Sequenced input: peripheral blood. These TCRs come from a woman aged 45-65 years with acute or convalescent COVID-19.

CDR3 sequence: CASSYGQGAGEQFF. CDR3 bases: TGTGCCAGCAGTTACGGCCAGGGGGCAGGGGAGCAGTTCTTC. The chain employs TRBV6-5 and TRBJ2-1, with 8 bases aligning to TRBD1. Per the germline V gene, CDR1 is MNHEY and CDR2 is SVGAGI. V gave up 2 bases and J gave up 10 bases; unmatched junction bases: 7. The CDR3 covers 14 residues.

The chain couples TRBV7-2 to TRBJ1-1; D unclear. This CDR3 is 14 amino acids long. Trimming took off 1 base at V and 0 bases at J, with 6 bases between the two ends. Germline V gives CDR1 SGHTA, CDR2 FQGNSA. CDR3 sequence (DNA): TGTGCCAGCAGCTTAGATGCAGTGAACACTGAAGCTTTCTTT. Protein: CASSLDAVNTEAFF. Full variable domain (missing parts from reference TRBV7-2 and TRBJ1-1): GAGVSQSPSNKVTEKGKDVELRCDPISGHTALYWYRQSLGQGLEFLIYFQGNSAPDKSGLPSDRFSAERTGGSVSTLTIQRTQQEDSAVYLCASSLDAVNTEAFFGQGTRLTVV.

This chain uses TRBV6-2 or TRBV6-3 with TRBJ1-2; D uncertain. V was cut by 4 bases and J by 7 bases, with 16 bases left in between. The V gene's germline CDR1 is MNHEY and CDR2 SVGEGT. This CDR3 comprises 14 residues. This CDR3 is CASSSPRVGFGYTF. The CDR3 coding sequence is TGTGCCAGCAGTTCCCCCCGAGTCGGGTTTGGCTACACCTTC.